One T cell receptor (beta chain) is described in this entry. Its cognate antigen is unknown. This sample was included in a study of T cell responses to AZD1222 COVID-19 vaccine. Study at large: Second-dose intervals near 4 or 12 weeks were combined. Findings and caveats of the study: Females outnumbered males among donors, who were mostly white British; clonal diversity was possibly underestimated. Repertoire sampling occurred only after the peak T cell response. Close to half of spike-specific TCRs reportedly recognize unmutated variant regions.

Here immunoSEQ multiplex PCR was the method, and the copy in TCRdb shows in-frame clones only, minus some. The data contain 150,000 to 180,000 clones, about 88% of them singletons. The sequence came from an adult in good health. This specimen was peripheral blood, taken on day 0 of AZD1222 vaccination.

The CDR3 sequence: CASPRWDRSYNEQFF. The CDR3 nucleotides are TGTGCCAGCCCGCGCTGGGACAGGTCCTACAATGAGCAGTTCTTC. V gene TRBV27 combines with J gene TRBJ2-1; 8 nucleotides line up with TRBD1. Trimming took 8 bases from V and 1 from J; bases not matched to a gene: 7. Germline values: CDR1 MNHEY, CDR2 SMNVEV (reference sequence). The CDR3 has 15 amino acids.